This T cell receptor (beta chain) was sequenced for a study of blood T cell repertoires in COVID-19 (dated by TCRdb to between 2020 and 2021). As for the study more broadly: Collaborator samples came from the United States, Italy and Spain and covered acute and convalescent phases of COVID-19. The material from the prospective study consisted of cDNA or gDNA derived from T cells, B-cell-depleted T cells, or PBMCs. The dataset comprised deeply sampled blood TCRbeta repertoires from subjects exposed to, actively infected with, or recovered from COVID-19. The repertoires were made available in a free public database intended to serve as a resource for research on the immune response to SARS-CoV-2. The samples were drawn from the first 160 participants of the ongoing ImmuneRACE study and from under 1,500 subjects provided by 6 global collaborators. Nearly every sample came with metadata listing a de-identified subject ID, COVID-19 status, age in years and sex. Where available, HLA class I and class II types were taken from metadata supplied by the sample provider and were not determined by assay-based typing.

At one collaborating source in Seattle, patients were enrolled during active infection and were followed longitudinally through the course of disease. The collaborating institutions used their own protocols to collect whole blood in K2EDTA tubes. Collaborator samples were shipped for TCRbeta analysis as frozen whole blood, isolated PBMCs, or DNA extracted from either sample type. For this clone: Its antigen is still unknown. No qualities accompany the bases; no much larger clone lies one base away.

The immunoSEQ Assay, a bias-controlled multiplex PCR, was used to amplify TCRbeta CDR3 regions from genomic DNA. The paper's processing steps were these. The number of nucleated cells in each sample was estimated from the amplification of reference gene primers within the assay. To quantify the absolute abundance of each unique TCRbeta CDR3 rearrangement, sequence reads were collapsed and filtered. For each sample, productive Simpson clonality was calculated as the square root of Simpson's diversity index over productive rearrangements. TCRdb re-hosts the immuneACCESS table, in-frame sequences only. Its copies lack some clones; in the studies checked, an unresolved V gene accounts for under half of them, and the cause for the rest is not known. V, J and clone size are those of that table, while D and trimming were read from the DNA. The sample yields some 400,000 clones; 80% to 90% were counted once. The ten largest clones represent 8.5% to 12% of the sample.

Including the terminal cysteine and phenylalanine, the CDR3 comprises 17 residues. This entry keeps only the CDR3 DNA: 51 bases, framed from base 1. Reading the germline V gene (reference sequence) gives CDR1 SGHNT and CDR2 YYREEE. V loses 6 bases, J loses 2 bases, and the germline ends lie 21 bases apart. Points the paper makes about the study in general: Clinical and demographic metadata were provided uncurated, with the amount varying by source and participant.

Here the chain combines TRBV5-4 and TRBJ2-1; 8 matching bases give a weak D call of TRBD2. The clonotype originates from a woman younger than 45 with COVID-19, enrolled during active disease. Material for sequencing was peripheral blood. The DNA sequence follows: TGTGCCAGCACCGGGGGGGTCCCGGGACAGACCTACAATGAGCAGTTCTTC. Its translation is CASTGGVPGQTYNEQFF.